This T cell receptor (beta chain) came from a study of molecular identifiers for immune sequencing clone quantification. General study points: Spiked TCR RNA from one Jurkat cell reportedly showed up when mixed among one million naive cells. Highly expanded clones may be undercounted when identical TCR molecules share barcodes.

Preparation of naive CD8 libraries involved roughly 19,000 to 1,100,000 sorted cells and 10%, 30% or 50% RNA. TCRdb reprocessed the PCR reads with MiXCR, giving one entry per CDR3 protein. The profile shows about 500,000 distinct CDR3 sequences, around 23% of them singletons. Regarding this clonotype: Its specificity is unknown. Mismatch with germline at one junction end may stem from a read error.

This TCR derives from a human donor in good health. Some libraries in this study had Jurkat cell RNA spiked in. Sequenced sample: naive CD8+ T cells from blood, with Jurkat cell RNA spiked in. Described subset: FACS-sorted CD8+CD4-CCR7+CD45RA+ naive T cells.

The CDR3 here is CASCQDRAVYGYTF. The CDR3 nucleotides read TGTGCCAGCTGCCAAGATAGGGCAGTCTATGGCTACACCTTC. The chain couples TRBV14 to TRBJ1-2; no firm D call. This CDR3 has 14 amino acids. Germline CDR1 reads SGHDN; CDR2 reads FVKESK.